These T cell receptor beta chains were read from a single sample in a study of blood T cell repertoires in COVID-19. This table comes from immunoSEQ multiplex PCR, and its TCRdb copy is limited to in-frame clones, with some not included. Of 250,000 to 400,000 clones in the sample, roughly 91% were seen once. What was sequenced was peripheral blood. Receptors were obtained from a man aged 50-60 years with active or convalescent COVID-19. CDR3s include the opening cysteine and the closing phenylalanine or tryptophan. A D gene is named only where the DNA matches it firmly. Size values are once, few and many counts, or a class for expanded clones, and some rows have none.

V gene: TRBV5-6; J gene: TRBJ2-5; clone size: few; D gene: .; CDR3 protein: CASSDQGSRETQYF; CDR3 DNA: TGTGCCAGCAGCGATCAGGGATCCCGGGAGACCCAGTACTTC
V gene: TRBV6-6; J gene: TRBJ2-2; clone size: .; D gene: .; CDR3 protein: CASSYTGPPNTGELFF; CDR3 DNA: TGTGCCAGCAGTTATACAGGACCGCCGAACACCGGGGAGCTGTTTTTT
V gene: TRBV7-2; J gene: TRBJ2-2; clone size: .; D gene: .; CDR3 protein: CASSPTSTTGELFF; CDR3 DNA: TGTGCCAGCAGCCCAACTAGCACCACCGGGGAGCTGTTTTTT
V gene: TRBV19; J gene: TRBJ2-3; clone size: .; D gene: TRBD2; CDR3 protein: CASSDGTSGLVDTQYF; CDR3 DNA: TGTGCCAGTAGTGACGGGACTAGCGGTTTAGTAGATACGCAGTATTTT
V gene: TRBV4-2; J gene: TRBJ2-7; clone size: .; D gene: TRBD1; CDR3 protein: CASSQTGQGDYEQYF; CDR3 DNA: TGTGCCAGCAGCCAAACGGGACAGGGGGATTACGAGCAGTACTTC
V gene: TRBV5-1; J gene: TRBJ2-3; clone size: .; D gene: .; CDR3 protein: CASSLEAGKDTQYF; CDR3 DNA: TGCGCCAGCAGCTTGGAGGCGGGTAAAGATACGCAGTATTTT
V gene: TRBV6-5; J gene: TRBJ1-2; clone size: .; D gene: .; CDR3 protein: CASSPTGTGYGYTF; CDR3 DNA: TGTGCCAGCAGTCCCACCGGTACAGGCTATGGCTACACCTTC
V gene: TRBV9; J gene: TRBJ2-7; clone size: .; D gene: .; CDR3 protein: CASSVAHNSYEQYF; CDR3 DNA: TGTGCCAGCAGCGTAGCTCACAACTCCTACGAGCAGTACTTC
V gene: TRBV9; J gene: TRBJ2-2; clone size: .; D gene: .; CDR3 protein: CASSVAGGNQGRTGELFF; CDR3 DNA: TGTGCCAGCAGCGTAGCCGGGGGAAATCAGGGCCGAACCGGGGAGCTGTTTTTT
V gene: TRBV18; J gene: TRBJ1-1; clone size: .; D gene: TRBD1; CDR3 protein: CASSNRRGRSNPEAFF; CDR3 DNA: TGTGCCAGCTCAAACCGGAGGGGGCGCAGTAATCCTGAAGCTTTCTTT
V gene: TRBV19; J gene: TRBJ2-6; clone size: .; D gene: TRBD1; CDR3 protein: CASINRGRAGANVLTF; CDR3 DNA: TGTGCCAGTATCAACAGGGGGCGGGCTGGGGCCAACGTCCTGACTTTC
V gene: TRBV7-2; J gene: TRBJ1-4; clone size: .; D gene: .; CDR3 protein: CASSSRQANEKLFF; CDR3 DNA: TGTGCCAGCAGCTCGCGACAGGCTAATGAAAAACTGTTTTTT
V gene: TRBV7-3; J gene: TRBJ2-3; clone size: .; D gene: .; CDR3 protein: CASTVGGPTDTQYF; CDR3 DNA: TGTGCCAGCACCGTGGGGGGTCCCACAGATACGCAGTATTTT
V gene: TRBV30; J gene: TRBJ1-1; clone size: .; D gene: TRBD1; CDR3 protein: CAWSVQGLRGLMNTEAFF; CDR3 DNA: TGTGCCTGGAGTGTACAAGGCTTGAGGGGGCTCATGAACACTGAAGCTTTCTTT
V gene: TRBV4-1; J gene: TRBJ2-7; clone size: once; D gene: TRBD1; CDR3 protein: CASSQRSGTDYEQYF; CDR3 DNA: TGCGCCAGCAGCCAACGATCCGGGACAGATTACGAGCAGTACTTC
V gene: TRBV5-4; J gene: TRBJ2-5; clone size: once; D gene: TRBD1; CDR3 protein: CASSSEGTGVQETQYF; CDR3 DNA: TGTGCCAGCAGCTCGGAGGGGACAGGCGTCCAAGAGACCCAGTACTTC
V gene: TRBV6-5; J gene: TRBJ1-2; clone size: .; D gene: .; CDR3 protein: CASRSSGGYGYTF; CDR3 DNA: TGTGCCAGCAGATCGAGTGGCGGCTATGGCTACACCTTC
V gene: TRBV5-1; J gene: TRBJ2-5; clone size: .; D gene: .; CDR3 protein: CASSPGATGEETQYF; CDR3 DNA: TGCGCCAGCAGTCCCGGAGCTACCGGAGAGGAGACCCAGTACTTC
V gene: TRBV27; J gene: TRBJ1-5; clone size: .; D gene: TRBD1; CDR3 protein: CASSSRTGFQPQHF; CDR3 DNA: TGTGCCAGCAGTTCCCGGACAGGATTCCAGCCCCAGCATTTT
V gene: TRBV2; J gene: TRBJ1-2; clone size: once; D gene: .; CDR3 protein: CASSELYSYGYTF; CDR3 DNA: TGTGCCAGCAGTGAACTCTACAGCTATGGCTACACCTTC
V gene: TRBV5-5; J gene: TRBJ2-5; clone size: once; D gene: TRBD1; CDR3 protein: CASSRDRLETQYF; CDR3 DNA: TGTGCCAGCAGCCGGGACAGGCTAGAGACCCAGTACTTC
V gene: TRBV18; J gene: TRBJ1-6; clone size: .; D gene: TRBD1; CDR3 protein: CASSPETGGGSPLHF; CDR3 DNA: TGTGCCAGCTCACCAGAGACAGGGGGAGGTTCACCCCTCCACTTT
V gene: TRBV7-2; J gene: TRBJ1-1; clone size: few; D gene: TRBD1; CDR3 protein: CASSSYITGGNTEAFF; CDR3 DNA: TGTGCCAGCAGCTCCTACATTACAGGGGGGAACACTGAAGCTTTCTTT
V gene: TRBV28; J gene: TRBJ1-1; clone size: .; D gene: .; CDR3 protein: CASIPGTLNTEAFF; CDR3 DNA: TGTGCCAGCATCCCCGGGACTTTGAACACTGAAGCTTTCTTT
V gene: TRBV6-6; J gene: TRBJ1-1; clone size: .; D gene: .; CDR3 protein: CASSYMTVSEAFF; CDR3 DNA: TGTGCCAGCAGTTATATGACAGTCTCTGAAGCTTTCTTT
V gene: TRBV7-3; J gene: TRBJ2-1; clone size: .; D gene: TRBD1; CDR3 protein: CASSPTQGLGNNEQFF; CDR3 DNA: TGTGCCAGCAGCCCCACACAGGGGCTGGGGAACAATGAGCAGTTCTTC
V gene: TRBV2; J gene: TRBJ2-3; clone size: once; D gene: TRBD2; CDR3 protein: CASRSGDYITDTQYF; CDR3 DNA: TGTGCCAGCAGATCGGGGGACTACATCACAGATACGCAGTATTTT
V gene: TRBV6-5; J gene: TRBJ2-7; clone size: few; D gene: TRBD1; CDR3 protein: CASSLDRGFEQYF; CDR3 DNA: TGTGCCAGCAGTTTAGACAGGGGGTTCGAGCAGTACTTC